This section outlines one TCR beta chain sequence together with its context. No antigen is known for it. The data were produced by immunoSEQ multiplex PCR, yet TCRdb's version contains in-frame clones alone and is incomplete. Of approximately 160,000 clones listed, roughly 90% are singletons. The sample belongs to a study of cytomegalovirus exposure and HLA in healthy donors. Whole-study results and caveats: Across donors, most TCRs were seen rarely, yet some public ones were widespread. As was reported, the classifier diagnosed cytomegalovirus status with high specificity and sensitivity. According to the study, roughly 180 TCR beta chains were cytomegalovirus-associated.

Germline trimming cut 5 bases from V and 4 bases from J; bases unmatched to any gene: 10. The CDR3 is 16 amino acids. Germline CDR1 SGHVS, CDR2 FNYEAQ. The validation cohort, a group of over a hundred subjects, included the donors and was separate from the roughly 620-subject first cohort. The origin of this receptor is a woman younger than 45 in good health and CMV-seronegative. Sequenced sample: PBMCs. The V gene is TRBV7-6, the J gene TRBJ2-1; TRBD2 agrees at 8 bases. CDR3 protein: CASSPSGAGDYNEQFF. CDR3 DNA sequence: TGTGCCAGCAGCCCCTCGGGAGCGGGGGATTACAATGAGCAGTTCTTC. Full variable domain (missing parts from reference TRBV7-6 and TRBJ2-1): GAGVSQSPRYKVTKRGQDVALRCDPISGHVSLYWYRQALGQGPEFLTYFNYEAQQDKSGLPNDRFSAERPEGSISTLTIQRTEQRDSAMYRCASSPSGAGDYNEQFFGPGTRLTVL.